This TCR beta chain was sequenced in a study of T-cell memory formation after mild COVID-19. Overall study context: The two donors had largely donor-specific TCR clusters. Study-wide results and caveats: Pre-infection memory held some responding clones, suggesting pre-existing cross-reactive T cells responded. The second-wave clones peaking on day 37 were not confirmed as SARS-CoV-2-specific.

On this clonotype itself: Antigen unknown.

This CDR3 is 13 amino acids long. CDR1 and CDR2 from the germline V gene are DFQATT and SNEGSKA (reference sequence). V was cut by 4 bases and J by 7 bases, with 11 bases left in between. TCRdb ran MiXCR on the 5' RACE reads and lists one entry per CDR3 protein. Of about 390,000 distinct CDR3 sequences listed, about 17% were seen once; the top ten hold about 22%. This clonotype was obtained from a man in his late teens or twenties who had mild COVID-19 (a few samples of this study predate the infection). Cell type and time point are not known. Material for sequencing was PBMCs or a T cell subset sorted from them (not recorded which). The rearrangement links TRBV20-1 to TRBJ1-6, with a possible D match to TRBD1 (5 bases). The CDR3 loop reads CSATGVRNSPLHF. The CDR3 DNA is TGCAGTGCTACGGGGGTTCGGAATTCACCCCTCCACTTT.